The 18 T cell receptor beta chains in this list originate from one sample, sequenced in a study of PD-1 blockade in classical Hodgkin lymphoma. Relapse was seen in all patients after autologous stem cell transplantation, and brentuximab vedotin exposure was variable. The assay was immunoSEQ multiplex PCR, and TCRdb's table has in-frame clones only and misses some. The repertoire includes 60,000 or so clones, about nine tenths of them detected once, and about 8.8% sits in the top ten. This sample comprised peripheral blood mononuclear cells (PBMCs), obtained at baseline. Source of these receptors: a human donor with classical Hodgkin lymphoma.

CDR3 nucleotides: TGTGCCAGCTCACAGCAGGGTTCGCGAGTTAGTGCCGAAGCTTTCTTT. It specifies CASSQQGSRVSAEAFF. The chain is built from TRBV18 and TRBJ1-1, with D possibly being TRBD1 (5 bases). Trimming removed 4 bases at V and 8 bases at J, with 23 bases between. There are 16 residues in the CDR3. In germline, CDR1 is KGHSH, CDR2 LQKENI.

This clone was detected once. V usage is TRBV2 and J usage is TRBJ1-5; possible D gene TRBD1, 5 bases. V gave up 7 bases and J gave up 4 bases, with 17 bases separating them. The CDR3 has 15 residues. The germline CDR1 and CDR2 sequences are SNHLY and FYNNEI. The CDR3 loop is CASKYSASGNQPQHF. The CDR3 coding sequence is TGTGCCAGCAAATACAGTGCCTCAGGGAATCAGCCCCAGCATTTT.

The V and J genes are TRBV6-1 and TRBJ1-1; D is unclear. Germline loops: CDR1 MNHNS, CDR2 SASEGT. This CDR3 contains 12 residues. V was clipped by 5 bases and J by 3 bases, with 7 bases between them. CDR3 bases: TGTGCCAGCAGTCACGGGGACACTGAAGCTTTCTTT. Its translation is CASSHGDTEAFF.

The rearrangement joins TRBV2 to TRBJ2-7, with D perhaps TRBD2 (5 bases). Trimming stripped 3 bases from V and 3 bases from J, with 12 bases between. From germline, CDR1 is SNHLY and CDR2 FYNNEI. The CDR3 contains 14 residues. In DNA form, the CDR3 reads TGTGCCAGCAGTGACGACGGGATCCTCTACGAGCAGTACTTC. Its protein is CASSDDGILYEQYF. The full variable domain, with the rest looked up from reference TRBV2 and TRBJ2-7, is EPEVTQTPSHQVTQMGQEVILRCVPISNHLYFYWYRQILGQKVEFLVSFYNNEISEKSEIFDDQFSVERPDGSNFTLKIRSTKLEDSAMYFCASSDDGILYEQYFGPGTRLTVT.

Written as DNA, the CDR3 is TGTGCCAGCAGCCCCATCCCCCCTGGAAACACCATATATTTT. Its protein product is CASSPIPPGNTIYF. The gene calls are TRBV7-6 and TRBJ1-3; no firm D call. The CDR3 totals 14 residues. Germline CDR1 and CDR2: SGHVS and FNYEAQ. Trimming shortened V by 5 bases and J by 2 bases, and 10 bases separated the two germline ends. The entire variable domain, with the rest obtained from reference TRBV7-6 and TRBJ1-3, is as follows: GAGVSQSPRYKVTKRGQDVALRCDPISGHVSLYWYRQALGQGPEFLTYFNYEAQQDKSGLPNDRFSAERPEGSISTLTIQRTEQRDSAMYRCASSPIPPGNTIYFGEGSWLTVV.

The CDR3 reads CASSYQLGQGRYEQYF. In DNA, the CDR3 is TGTGCCAGCAGTTACCAACTCGGACAGGGCAGATACGAGCAGTACTTC. The chain has TRBV28 and TRBJ2-7; 8 nucleotides agree with TRBD1. The CDR3 spans 16 residues. Per the germline V gene, CDR1 is MDHEN and CDR2 is SYDVKM. After removal of 4 bases from V and 4 bases from J, the junction contained 12 bases not matched to a gene. The full variable domain, with the rest looked up from reference TRBV28 and TRBJ2-7, is DVKVTQSSRYLVKRTGEKVFLECVQDMDHENMFWYRQDPGLGLRLIYFSYDVKMKEKGDIPEGYSVSREKKERFSLILESASTNQTSMYLCASSYQLGQGRYEQYFGPGTRLTVT.

Written as DNA, the CDR3 is TGTGCCAGCGGGACGGAGAATGAAAAACTGTTTTTT. It encodes CASGTENEKLFF. The chain has TRBV28 and TRBJ1-4, with a tentative D call TRBD1 (5 bases). Germline CDR1 is MDHEN and CDR2 is SYDVKM. V shed 8 bases and J shed 5 bases, with 9 bases lying between them. This CDR3 has 12 amino acids. Based on the CDR3 plus reference TRBV28 and TRBJ1-4, the full variable domain is DVKVTQSSRYLVKRTGEKVFLECVQDMDHENMFWYRQDPGLGLRLIYFSYDVKMKEKGDIPEGYSVSREKKERFSLILESASTNQTSMYLCASGTENEKLFFGSGTQLSVL.

V is TRBV19 and J is TRBJ2-3; tentatively, D is TRBD1 (5 bases). The germline V gene has CDR1 LNHDA and CDR2 SQIVND (reference sequence). The CDR3 extends over 14 amino acids. Trimming stripped 4 bases from V and 2 bases from J, with 10 bases between. CDR3 DNA sequence: TGTGCCAGTAGTAGAGGACAATTCACAGATACGCAGTATTTT. It codes for CASSRGQFTDTQYF. The variable domain in full, with the rest retrieved from reference TRBV19 and TRBJ2-3, is DGGITQSPKYLFRKEGQNVTLSCEQNLNHDAMYWYRQDPGQGLRLIYYSQIVNDFQKGDIAEGYSVSREKKESFPLTVTSAQKNPTAFYLCASSRGQFTDTQYFGPGTRLTVL.

The chain uses TRBV7-9 and TRBJ2-2; maybe TRBD1 (5 bases). Trimming left V 3 bases short and J 4 bases short, with 9 bases between. This CDR3 region has 14 residues. The germline CDR1 and CDR2 sequences are SEHNR and FQNEAQ (reference sequence). The chain's CDR3 is CASSLDTSTGELFF. CDR3 coding DNA: TGTGCCAGCAGCTTGGACACCAGCACCGGGGAGCTGTTTTTT.

The chain's CDR3 is CASSYERGSWPQHF. The DNA of the CDR3 is TGTGCCAGCAGTTACGAAAGGGGATCATGGCCCCAGCATTTT. This chain links TRBV6-5 with TRBJ1-5, with a tentative D call TRBD1 (5 bases). Germline lookup yields CDR1 MNHEY and CDR2 SVGAGI. The V and J ends lost 2 bases and 9 bases respectively, with 14 bases between them. This CDR3 comprises 14 residues.

The chain employs TRBV4-2 and TRBJ2-3; D is possibly TRBD2 (6 bases). Looked up from germline, CDR1 is LGHNA and CDR2 is YNFKEQ. The V gene lost 0 bases and the J gene lost 0 bases, with 13 bases spanning the gap. The CDR3 extends over 17 amino acids. The DNA for the CDR3 is TGTGCCAGCAGCCAAGAGGCGCTAGGGACTAGCACAGATACGCAGTATTTT. Translated, it gives CASSQEALGTSTDTQYF.

This chain connects TRBV27 to TRBJ2-3; D unclear. In germline, CDR1 is MNHEY, CDR2 SMNVEV (reference sequence). Trimming removed 6 bases from V and 6 bases from J, with 22 bases in between. There are 16 residues in the CDR3. CDR3 bases: TGTGCCAGCAGGCCCCTAGTTGTTCGCTTCGGCGATACGCAGTATTTT. Translated, it gives CASRPLVVRFGDTQYF.

This chain connects TRBV2 to TRBJ1-5; TRBD1 matches at 11 bases. V trimming: 6 bases; J trimming: 6 bases; junction bases outside the gene matches: 13. The CDR3 has 17 residues. The germline CDR1 and CDR2 sequences are SNHLY and FYNNEI. The CDR3 sequence: CASSLNYKGQGGQPQHF. CDR3 bases: TGTGCCAGCAGCTTAAATTACAAGGGACAGGGGGGTCAGCCCCAGCATTTT. Full variable domain (remainder filled in from reference TRBV2 and TRBJ1-5): EPEVTQTPSHQVTQMGQEVILRCVPISNHLYFYWYRQILGQKVEFLVSFYNNEISEKSEIFDDQFSVERPDGSNFTLKIRSTKLEDSAMYFCASSLNYKGQGGQPQHFGDGTRLSIL.

This clone showed up just once. V gene TRBV28 combines with J gene TRBJ2-5; 10 bases fit TRBD2. The assigned J gene may be wrong: the sequence end matches TRBJ2-7 better. The CDR3 has 16 amino acids. Germline loops: CDR1 MDHEN, CDR2 SYDVKM. Here the CDR3 DNA reads TGTGCCAGCAGACTCGCCCCTAGCGGGAGTCCCTACGAGCAGTACTTC. Its translation: CASRLAPSGSPYEQYF.

The chain joins TRBV5-1 to TRBJ2-2; 10 nucleotides match TRBD1. CDR1 and CDR2 from the germline V gene are SGHRS and YFSETQ. Trimming removed 3 bases from V and 4 bases from J; junction bases left unmatched: 6. The CDR3 has 16 residues. CDR3 in DNA: TGCGCCAGCAGCTGGGACAGGGGAGGATCCACCGGGGAGCTGTTTTTT. Amino acid sequence: CASSWDRGGSTGELFF. The full variable domain, with the rest looked up from reference TRBV5-1 and TRBJ2-2, is KAGVTQTPRYLIKTRGQQVTLSCSPISGHRSVSWYQQTPGQGLQFLFEYFSETQRNKGNFPGRFSGRQFSNSRSEMNVSTLELGDSALYLCASSWDRGGSTGELFFGEGSRLTVL.

V usage is TRBV5-1 and J usage is TRBJ2-3; D may be TRBD1 (5 bases). Germline V gives CDR1 SGHRS, CDR2 YFSETQ. With 0 bases removed from V and 10 bases from J, the gap between germline ends came to 15 bases. This CDR3 region has 14 residues. The CDR3 DNA sequence: TGCGCCAGCAGCTTGGGTCAGGGTGGTATCGCGCAGTATTTT. Translation gives CASSLGQGGIAQYF.

This clone was seen a single time. The J gene is TRBJ2-1, the V gene TRBV5-1, with D perhaps matching TRBD1 (6 bases). The CDR3 sequence is 16 residues long. The V end lost 0 bases, the J end lost 9 bases, and 19 bases lay between the germline ends. The V gene's germline CDR1 is SGHRS and CDR2 YFSETQ. CDR3 residues: CASSLGSGSGQFEQFF. CDR3 bases: TGCGCCAGCAGCTTGGGGTCAGGGTCTGGACAGTTTGAGCAGTTCTTC.

The chain is built from TRBV7-8 and TRBJ1-5, with D tentatively TRBD1 (6 bases). The germline V gene has CDR1 SGHVS and CDR2 FQNEAQ. The CDR3 length is 16 residues. The germline V and J ends were trimmed by 4 bases and 2 bases, with 15 bases remaining between them. The CDR3 DNA reads as TGTGCCAGCAGCTCAGAGGGTAACAGGGGCAATCAGCCCCAGCATTTT. It is translated as CASSSEGNRGNQPQHF.